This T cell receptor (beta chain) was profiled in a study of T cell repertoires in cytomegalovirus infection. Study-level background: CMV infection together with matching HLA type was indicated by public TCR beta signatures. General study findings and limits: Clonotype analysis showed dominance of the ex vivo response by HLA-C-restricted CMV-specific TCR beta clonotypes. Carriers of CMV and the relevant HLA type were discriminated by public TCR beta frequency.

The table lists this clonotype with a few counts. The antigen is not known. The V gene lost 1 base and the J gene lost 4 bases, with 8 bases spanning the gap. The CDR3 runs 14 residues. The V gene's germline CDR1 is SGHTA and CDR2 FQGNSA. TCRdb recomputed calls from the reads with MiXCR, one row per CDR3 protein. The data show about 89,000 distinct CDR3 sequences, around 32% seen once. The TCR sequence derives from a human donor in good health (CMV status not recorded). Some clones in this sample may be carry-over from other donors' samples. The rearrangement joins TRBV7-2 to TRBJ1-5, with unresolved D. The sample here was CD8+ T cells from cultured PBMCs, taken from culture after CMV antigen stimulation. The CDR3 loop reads CASSLGDVNQPQHF. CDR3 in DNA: TGTGCCAGCAGCTTAGGGGATGTAAATCAGCCCCAGCATTTT.